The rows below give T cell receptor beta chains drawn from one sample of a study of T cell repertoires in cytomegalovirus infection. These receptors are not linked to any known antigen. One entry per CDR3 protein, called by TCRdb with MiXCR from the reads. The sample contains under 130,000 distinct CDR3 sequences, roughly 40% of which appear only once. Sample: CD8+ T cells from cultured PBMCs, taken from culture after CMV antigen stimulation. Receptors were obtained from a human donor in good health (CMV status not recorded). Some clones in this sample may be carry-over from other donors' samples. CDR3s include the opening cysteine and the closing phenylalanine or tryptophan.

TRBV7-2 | CASSSETDSSNEQFF
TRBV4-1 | CASSQRNEQFF
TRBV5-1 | CASSWIPGQGAGIEETQYF
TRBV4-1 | CASSPKIPMLNQPQHF
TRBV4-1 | CASSPARTDYNSPLHF
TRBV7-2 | CASSSIAGTALDEQYF
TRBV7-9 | CASSIRDRELISGYTF
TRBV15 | CATSGSSGALWNEQFF
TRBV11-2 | CASSILAGVIYEQYF
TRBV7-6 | CASSLASVTVYGYTF
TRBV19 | CASSISTVSREQYF
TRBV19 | CASSPDNPYEQYF
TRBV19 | CASSIASTGEQFF
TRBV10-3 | CAISDRQVHLNTEAFF
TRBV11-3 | CASSLGVGGEQYF
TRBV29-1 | CRVKSGYNEQFF
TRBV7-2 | CASSLELAGAGYNEQFF
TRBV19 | CASNPGLAAYNEQFF
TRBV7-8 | CASSLASGNQPQHF
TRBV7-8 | CASSLTSGGTNEQFF
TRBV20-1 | CSARSPEQAYEQYF
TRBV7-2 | CASSFSGAQETQYF
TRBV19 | CASSIAGVTEAFF
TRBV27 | CASSTMNTEAFF
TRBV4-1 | CASSQTWGEETQYF